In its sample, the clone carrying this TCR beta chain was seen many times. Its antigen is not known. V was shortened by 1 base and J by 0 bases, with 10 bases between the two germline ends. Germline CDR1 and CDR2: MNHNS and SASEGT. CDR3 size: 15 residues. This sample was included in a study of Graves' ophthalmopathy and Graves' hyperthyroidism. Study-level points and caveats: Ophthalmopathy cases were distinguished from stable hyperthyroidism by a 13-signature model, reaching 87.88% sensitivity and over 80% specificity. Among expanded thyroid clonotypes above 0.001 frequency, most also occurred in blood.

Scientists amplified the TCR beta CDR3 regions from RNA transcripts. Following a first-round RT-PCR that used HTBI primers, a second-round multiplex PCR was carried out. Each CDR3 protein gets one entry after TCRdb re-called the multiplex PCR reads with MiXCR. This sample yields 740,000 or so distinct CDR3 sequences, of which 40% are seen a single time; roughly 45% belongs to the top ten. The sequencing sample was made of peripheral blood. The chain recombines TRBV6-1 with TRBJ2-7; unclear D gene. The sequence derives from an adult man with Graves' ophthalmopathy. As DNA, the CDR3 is TGTGCCAGCAGTGAAGTTTCGGGCAGCTCCTACGAGCAGTACTTC. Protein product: CASSEVSGSSYEQYF.